This TCR beta chain was sequenced for a study of cytomegalovirus exposure and HLA in healthy donors. Findings and limits, study-wide: With high specificity and sensitivity, the classifier reportedly diagnosed cytomegalovirus status.

The PCR used 60 Vbeta and 13 Jbeta primers. Clones were sequenced by immunoSEQ multiplex PCR, and TCRdb holds only the in-frame ones, with some missing. The data show about 150,000 clones, 80% to 85% seen once. A note on this clone: Its antigen is not identified.

The CDR3 is 16 amino acids. CDR1 is MDHEN, CDR2 SYDVKM, per germline. Trimming cost V 6 bases and J 0 bases, with 15 bases left between them. Specimen: PBMCs. The chain is built from TRBV28 and TRBJ2-1, with D uncertain. The TCR was taken from a man between 18 and 35 years old in good health and CMV-seronegative. CDR3 in amino acids: CASSPILESSYNEQFF. CDR3 sequence (DNA): TGTGCCAGCAGCCCAATCCTCGAGAGCTCCTACAATGAGCAGTTCTTC.